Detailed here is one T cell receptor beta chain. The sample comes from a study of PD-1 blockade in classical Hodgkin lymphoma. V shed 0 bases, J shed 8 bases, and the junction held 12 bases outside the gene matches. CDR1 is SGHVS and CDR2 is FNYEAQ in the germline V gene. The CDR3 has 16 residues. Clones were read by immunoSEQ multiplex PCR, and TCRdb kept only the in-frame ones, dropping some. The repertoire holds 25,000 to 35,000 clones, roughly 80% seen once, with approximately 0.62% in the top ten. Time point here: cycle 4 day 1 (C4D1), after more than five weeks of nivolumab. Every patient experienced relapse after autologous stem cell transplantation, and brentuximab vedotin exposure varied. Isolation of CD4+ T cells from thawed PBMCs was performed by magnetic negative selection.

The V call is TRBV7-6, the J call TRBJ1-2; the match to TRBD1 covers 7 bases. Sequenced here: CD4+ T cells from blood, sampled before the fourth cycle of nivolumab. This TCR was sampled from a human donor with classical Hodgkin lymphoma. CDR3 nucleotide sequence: TGTGCCAGCAGCTTAGCGCACCGAGGGGGCATAGGCGGCTACACCTTC. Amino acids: CASSLAHRGGIGGYTF.